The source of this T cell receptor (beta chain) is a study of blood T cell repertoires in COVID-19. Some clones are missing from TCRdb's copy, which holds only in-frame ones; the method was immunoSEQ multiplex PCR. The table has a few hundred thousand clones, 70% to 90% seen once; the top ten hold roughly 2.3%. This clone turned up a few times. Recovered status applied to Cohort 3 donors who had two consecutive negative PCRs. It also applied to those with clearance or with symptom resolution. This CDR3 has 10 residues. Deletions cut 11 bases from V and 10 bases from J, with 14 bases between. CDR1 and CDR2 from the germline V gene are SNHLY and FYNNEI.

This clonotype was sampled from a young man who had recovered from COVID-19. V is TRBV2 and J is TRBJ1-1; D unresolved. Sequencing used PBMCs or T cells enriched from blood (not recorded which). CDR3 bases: TGTGCCCGCTCTGAGGGTGGAGCTTTCTTT. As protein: CARSEGGAFF.